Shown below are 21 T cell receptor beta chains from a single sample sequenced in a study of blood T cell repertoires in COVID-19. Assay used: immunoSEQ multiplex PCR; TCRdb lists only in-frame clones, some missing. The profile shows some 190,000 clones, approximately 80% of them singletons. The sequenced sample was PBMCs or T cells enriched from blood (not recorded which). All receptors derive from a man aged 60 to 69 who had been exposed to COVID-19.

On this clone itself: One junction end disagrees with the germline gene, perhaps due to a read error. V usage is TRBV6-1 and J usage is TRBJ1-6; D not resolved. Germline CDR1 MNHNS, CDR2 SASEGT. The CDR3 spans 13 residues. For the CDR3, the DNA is TGTGCCAGCAGAGAAGGGCGGAATTCACCCCTCCACTTT. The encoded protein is CASREGRNSPLHF.

Here the CDR3 DNA reads TGTGCCAGTAGCACAACCGGGCAAGAGACCCAGTACTTC. This encodes CASSTTGQETQYF. V usage is TRBV19 and J usage is TRBJ2-5, with unresolved D. This CDR3 region has 13 residues. V was clipped by 6 bases and J by 2 bases, with 10 bases between them. Per the germline V gene, CDR1 is LNHDA and CDR2 is SQIVND (reference sequence).

The CDR3 coding sequence is TGCGCCAGCAGCGTAGGATCAGGGTTGTGGGCTTTCTTT. Amino acids: CASSVGSGLWAFF. The V call is TRBV5-1, the J call TRBJ1-1; weak D call: TRBD1 (5 bases). The CDR3 covers 13 residues. V lost 4 bases to trimming and J lost 11 bases, with 18 bases between them. Germline CDR1 is SGHRS and CDR2 is YFSETQ.

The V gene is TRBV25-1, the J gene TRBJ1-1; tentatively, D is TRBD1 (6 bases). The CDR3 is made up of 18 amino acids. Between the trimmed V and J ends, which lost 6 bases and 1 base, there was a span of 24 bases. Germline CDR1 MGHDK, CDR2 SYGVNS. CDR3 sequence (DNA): TGTGCCAGCAGGTCAGCCGGGACAACTCTGGGGGAGAACACTGAAGCTTTCTTT. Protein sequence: CASRSAGTTLGENTEAFF.

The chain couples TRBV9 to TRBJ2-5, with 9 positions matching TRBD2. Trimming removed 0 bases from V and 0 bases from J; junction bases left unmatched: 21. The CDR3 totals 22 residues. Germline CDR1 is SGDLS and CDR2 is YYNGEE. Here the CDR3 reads CASSVGPLGGSRLAGYQETQYF. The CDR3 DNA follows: TGTGCCAGCAGCGTAGGCCCCTTGGGAGGGTCGCGGCTAGCGGGGTACCAAGAGACCCAGTACTTC.

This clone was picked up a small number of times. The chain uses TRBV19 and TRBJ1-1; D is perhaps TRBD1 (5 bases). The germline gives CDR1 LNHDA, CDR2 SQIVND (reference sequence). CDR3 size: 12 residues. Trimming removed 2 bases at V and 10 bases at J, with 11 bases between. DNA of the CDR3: TGTGCCAGTAGTATAAGAGGAGGGGTAGCTTTCTTT. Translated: CASSIRGGVAFF.

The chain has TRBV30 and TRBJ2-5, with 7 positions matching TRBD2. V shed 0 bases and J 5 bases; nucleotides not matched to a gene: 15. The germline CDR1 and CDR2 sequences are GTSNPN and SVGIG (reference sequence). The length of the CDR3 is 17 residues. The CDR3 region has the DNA TGTGCCTGGAGTGTACGCGGGAGCTACCGGGGAAGGGAGACCCAGTACTTC. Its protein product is CAWSVRGSYRGRETQYF.

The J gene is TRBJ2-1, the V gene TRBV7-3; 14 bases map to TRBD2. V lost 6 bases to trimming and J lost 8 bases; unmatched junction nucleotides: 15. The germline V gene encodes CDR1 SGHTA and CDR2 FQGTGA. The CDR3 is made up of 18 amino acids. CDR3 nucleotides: TGTGCCAGCAGTCCAAACGGGCGACTAGCGGGAGGGCCGGATGAGCAGTTCTTC. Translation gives CASSPNGRLAGGPDEQFF.

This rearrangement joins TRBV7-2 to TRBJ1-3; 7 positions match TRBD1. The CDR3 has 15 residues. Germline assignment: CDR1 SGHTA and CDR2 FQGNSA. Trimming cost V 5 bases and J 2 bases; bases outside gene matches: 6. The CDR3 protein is CASSQDRAPGNTIYF. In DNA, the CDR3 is TGTGCCAGCAGCCAAGACAGGGCCCCTGGAAACACCATATATTTT.

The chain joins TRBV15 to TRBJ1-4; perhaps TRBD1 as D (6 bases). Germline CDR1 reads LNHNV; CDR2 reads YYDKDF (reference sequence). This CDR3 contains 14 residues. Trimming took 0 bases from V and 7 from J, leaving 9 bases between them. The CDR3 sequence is CATSRDLQGEKLFF. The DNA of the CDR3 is TGTGCCACCAGCAGAGACCTACAGGGTGAAAAACTGTTTTTT.

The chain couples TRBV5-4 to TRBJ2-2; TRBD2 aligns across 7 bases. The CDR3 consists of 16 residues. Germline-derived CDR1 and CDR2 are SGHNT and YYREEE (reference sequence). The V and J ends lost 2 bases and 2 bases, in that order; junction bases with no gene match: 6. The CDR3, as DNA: TGTGCCAGCAGCTTTGGTGGGAGGGCCAACACCGGGGAGCTGTTTTTT. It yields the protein CASSFGGRANTGELFF. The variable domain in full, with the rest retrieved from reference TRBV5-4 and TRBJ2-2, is ETGVTQSPTHLIKTRGQQVTLRCSSQSGHNTVSWYQQALGQGPQFIFQYYREEENGRGNFPPRFSGLQFPNYSSELNVNALELDDSALYLCASSFGGRANTGELFFGEGSRLTVL.

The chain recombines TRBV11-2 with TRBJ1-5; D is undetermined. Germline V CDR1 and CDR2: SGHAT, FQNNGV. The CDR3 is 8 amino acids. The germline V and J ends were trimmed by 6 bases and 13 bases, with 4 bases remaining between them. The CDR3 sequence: CASRTQHF. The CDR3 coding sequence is TGTGCCAGCAGAACACAGCATTTT.

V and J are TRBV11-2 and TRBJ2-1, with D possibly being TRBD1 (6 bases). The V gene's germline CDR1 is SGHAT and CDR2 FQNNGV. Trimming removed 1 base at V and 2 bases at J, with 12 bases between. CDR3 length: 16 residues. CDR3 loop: CASSLVGARPYNEQFF. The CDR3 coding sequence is TGTGCCAGCAGCTTAGTGGGGGCTAGGCCCTACAATGAGCAGTTCTTC.

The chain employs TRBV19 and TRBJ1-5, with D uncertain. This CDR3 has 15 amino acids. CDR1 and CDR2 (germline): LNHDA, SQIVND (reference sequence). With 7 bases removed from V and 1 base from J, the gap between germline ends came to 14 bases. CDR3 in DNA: TGTGCCAGTACCCAGACTATGGGAAGCAATCAGCCCCAGCATTTT. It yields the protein CASTQTMGSNQPQHF.

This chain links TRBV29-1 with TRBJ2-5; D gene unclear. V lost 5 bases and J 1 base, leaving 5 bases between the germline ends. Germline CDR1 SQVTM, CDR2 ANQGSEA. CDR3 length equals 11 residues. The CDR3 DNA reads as TGCAGCGTTCAGTTCCAAGAGACCCAGTACTTC. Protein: CSVQFQETQYF.

In DNA, the CDR3 is TGCGCCAGCAGCTTGCCGGGGTACGGCACTGAAGCTTTCTTT. Translated, it gives CASSLPGYGTEAFF. This chain links TRBV5-1 with TRBJ1-1; D is undetermined. In germline, CDR1 is SGHRS, CDR2 YFSETQ. CDR3 size: 14 residues. Trimming removed 1 base at V and 4 bases at J, with 11 bases between.

The CDR3 is CASSSSGTGNEKLFF. For the CDR3, the DNA is TGTGCCAGCAGTTCTTCCGGGACAGGGAATGAAAAACTGTTTTTT. This chain uses TRBV28 with TRBJ1-4; 9 bases fit TRBD1. Unmatched junction bases numbered 5, after V lost 4 bases and J lost 5 bases. In germline, CDR1 is MDHEN, CDR2 SYDVKM. The CDR3 totals 15 residues.

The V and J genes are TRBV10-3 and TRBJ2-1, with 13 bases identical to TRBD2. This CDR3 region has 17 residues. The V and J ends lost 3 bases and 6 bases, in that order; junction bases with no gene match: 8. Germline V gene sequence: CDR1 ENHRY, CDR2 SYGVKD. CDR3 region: CAISDGLAGAGGNEQFF. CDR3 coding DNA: TGTGCCATCAGTGACGGACTAGCGGGAGCGGGGGGCAATGAGCAGTTCTTC.

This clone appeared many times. The CDR3, as DNA: TGTGCCAGCGTCCAAGCGGGAGGGCAGACAGATACGCAGTATTTT. Translated: CASVQAGGQTDTQYF. This chain joins TRBV27 and TRBJ2-3; TRBD2 aligns across 10 bases. The CDR3 is made up of 15 amino acids. J was trimmed by 3 bases and V by 8 bases; bases with no gene match: 8. Germline V gives CDR1 MNHEY, CDR2 SMNVEV (reference sequence).

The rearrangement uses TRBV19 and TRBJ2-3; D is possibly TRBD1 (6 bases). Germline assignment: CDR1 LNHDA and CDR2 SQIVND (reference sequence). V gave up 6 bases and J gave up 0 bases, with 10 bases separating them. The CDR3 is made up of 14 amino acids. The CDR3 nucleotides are TGTGCCAGTAGCTGGACAGTTAGCACAGATACGCAGTATTTT. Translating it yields CASSWTVSTDTQYF.

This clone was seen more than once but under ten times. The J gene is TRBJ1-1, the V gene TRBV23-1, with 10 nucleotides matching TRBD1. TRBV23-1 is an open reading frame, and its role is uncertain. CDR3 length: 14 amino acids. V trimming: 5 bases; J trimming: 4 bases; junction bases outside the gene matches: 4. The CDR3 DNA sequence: TGCGCCAGCAGTACCCGGACAGGGGGCACTGAAGCTTTCTTT. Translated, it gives CASSTRTGGTEAFF.